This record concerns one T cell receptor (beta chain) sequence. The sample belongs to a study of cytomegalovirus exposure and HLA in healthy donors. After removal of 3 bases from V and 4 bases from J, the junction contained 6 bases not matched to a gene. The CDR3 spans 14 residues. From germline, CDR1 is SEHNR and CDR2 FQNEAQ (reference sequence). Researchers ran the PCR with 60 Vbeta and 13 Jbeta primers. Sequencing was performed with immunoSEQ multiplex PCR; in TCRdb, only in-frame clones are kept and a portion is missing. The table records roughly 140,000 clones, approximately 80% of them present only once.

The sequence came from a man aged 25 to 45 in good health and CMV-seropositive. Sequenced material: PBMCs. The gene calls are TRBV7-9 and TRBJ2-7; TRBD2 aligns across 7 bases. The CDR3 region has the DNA TGTGCCAGCAGCTTGGCTAGCGGCGAATACGAGCAGTACTTC. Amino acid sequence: CASSLASGEYEQYF.